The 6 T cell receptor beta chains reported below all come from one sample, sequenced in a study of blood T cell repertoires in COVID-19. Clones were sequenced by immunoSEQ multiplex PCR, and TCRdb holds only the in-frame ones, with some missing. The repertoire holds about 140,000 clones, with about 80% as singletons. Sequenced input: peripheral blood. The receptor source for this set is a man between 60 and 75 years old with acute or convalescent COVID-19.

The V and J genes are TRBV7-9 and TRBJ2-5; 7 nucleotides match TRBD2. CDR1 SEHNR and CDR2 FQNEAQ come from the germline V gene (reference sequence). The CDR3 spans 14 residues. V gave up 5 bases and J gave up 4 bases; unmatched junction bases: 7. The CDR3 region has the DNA TGTGCCAGCAGCAGGGCGGGAGTGGGAGAGACCCAGTACTTC. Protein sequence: CASSRAGVGETQYF.

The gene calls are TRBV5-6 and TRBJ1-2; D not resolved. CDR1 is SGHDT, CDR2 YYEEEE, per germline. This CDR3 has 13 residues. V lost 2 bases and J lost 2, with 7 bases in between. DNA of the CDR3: TGTGCCAGCAGCTTAGACACAAACTATGGCTACACCTTC. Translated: CASSLDTNYGYTF. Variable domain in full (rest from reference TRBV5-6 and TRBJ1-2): DAGVTQSPTHLIKTRGQQVTLRCSPKSGHDTVSWYQQALGQGPQFIFQYYEEEERQRGNFPDRFSGHQFPNYSSELNVNALLLGDSALYLCASSLDTNYGYTFGSGTRLTVV.

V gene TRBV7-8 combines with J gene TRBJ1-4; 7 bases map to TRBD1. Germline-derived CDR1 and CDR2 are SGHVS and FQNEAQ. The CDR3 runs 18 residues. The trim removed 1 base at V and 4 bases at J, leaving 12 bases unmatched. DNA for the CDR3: TGTGCCAGCAGCTTAGAGGAGGGACACAGGGGCAATAATGAAAAACTGTTTTTT. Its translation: CASSLEEGHRGNNEKLFF. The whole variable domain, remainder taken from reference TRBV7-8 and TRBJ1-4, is GAGVSQSPRYKVAKRGQDVALRCDPISGHVSLFWYQQALGQGPEFLTYFQNEAQLDKSGLPSDRFFAERPEGSVSTLKIQRTQQEDSAVYLCASSLEEGHRGNNEKLFFGSGTQLSVL.

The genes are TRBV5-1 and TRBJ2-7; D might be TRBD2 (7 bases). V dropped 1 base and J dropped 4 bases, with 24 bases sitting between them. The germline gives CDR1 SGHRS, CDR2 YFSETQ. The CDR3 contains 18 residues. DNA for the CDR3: TGCGCCAGCAGCTTGTGGGCGAGCGGGCAGGGGCGGGAGTACGAGCAGTACTTC. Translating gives CASSLWASGQGREYEQYF.

CDR3 amino acids: CASSAVTLLPYEQYF. CDR3 DNA: TGTGCCAGCTCCGCGGTAACCTTACTCCCCTACGAGCAGTACTTC. V usage is TRBV18 and J usage is TRBJ2-7, with D unclear. Trimming removed 6 bases at V and 2 bases at J, with 17 bases between. Per the germline V gene, CDR1 is KGHSH and CDR2 is LQKENI. This CDR3 spans 15 amino acids. Filled out from reference TRBV18 and TRBJ2-7, the complete variable domain reads NAGVMQNPRHLVRRRGQEARLRCSPMKGHSHVYWYRQLPEEGLKFMVYLQKENIIDESGMPKERFSAEFPKEGPSILRIQQVVRGDSAAYFCASSAVTLLPYEQYFGPGTRLTVT.

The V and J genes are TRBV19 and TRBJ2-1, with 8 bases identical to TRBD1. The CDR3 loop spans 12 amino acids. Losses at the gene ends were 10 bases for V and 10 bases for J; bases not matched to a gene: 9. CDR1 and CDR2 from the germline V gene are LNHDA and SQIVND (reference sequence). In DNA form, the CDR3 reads TGTGCCACCCGACAGGGGAAAGGGGAGCAGTTCTTC. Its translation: CATRQGKGEQFF.